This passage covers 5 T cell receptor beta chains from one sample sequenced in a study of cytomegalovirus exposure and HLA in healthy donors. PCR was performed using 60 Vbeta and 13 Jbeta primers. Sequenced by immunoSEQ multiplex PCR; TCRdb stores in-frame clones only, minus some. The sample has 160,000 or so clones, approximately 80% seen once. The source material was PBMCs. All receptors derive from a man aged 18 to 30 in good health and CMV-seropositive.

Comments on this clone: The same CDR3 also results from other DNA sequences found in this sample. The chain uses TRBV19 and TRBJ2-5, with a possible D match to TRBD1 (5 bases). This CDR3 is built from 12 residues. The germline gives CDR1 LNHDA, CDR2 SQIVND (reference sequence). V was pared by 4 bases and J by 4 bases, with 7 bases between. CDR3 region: CASSRRGETQYF. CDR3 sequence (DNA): TGTGCCAGTAGTAGAAGGGGAGAGACCCAGTACTTC. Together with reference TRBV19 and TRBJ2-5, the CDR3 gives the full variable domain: DGGITQSPKYLFRKEGQNVTLSCEQNLNHDAMYWYRQDPGQGLRLIYYSQIVNDFQKGDIAEGYSVSREKKESFPLTVTSAQKNPTAFYLCASSRRGETQYFGPGTRLLVL.

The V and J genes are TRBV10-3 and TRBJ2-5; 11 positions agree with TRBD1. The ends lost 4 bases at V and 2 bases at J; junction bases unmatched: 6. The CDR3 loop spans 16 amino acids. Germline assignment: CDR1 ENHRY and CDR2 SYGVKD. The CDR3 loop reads CAISGGTGGGQETQYF. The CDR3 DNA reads TGTGCCATCAGTGGGGGGACAGGGGGGGGGCAAGAGACCCAGTACTTC.

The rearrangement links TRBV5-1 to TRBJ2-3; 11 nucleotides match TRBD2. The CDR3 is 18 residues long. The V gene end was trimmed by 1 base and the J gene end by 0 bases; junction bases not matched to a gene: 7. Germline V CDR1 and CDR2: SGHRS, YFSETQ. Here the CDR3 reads CASSLFSGGAPSTDTQYF. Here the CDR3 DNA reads TGCGCCAGCAGCTTGTTTAGCGGGGGGGCCCCTAGCACAGATACGCAGTATTTT. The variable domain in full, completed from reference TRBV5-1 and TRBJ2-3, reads KAGVTQTPRYLIKTRGQQVTLSCSPISGHRSVSWYQQTPGQGLQFLFEYFSETQRNKGNFPGRFSGRQFSNSRSEMNVSTLELGDSALYLCASSLFSGGAPSTDTQYFGPGTRLTVL.

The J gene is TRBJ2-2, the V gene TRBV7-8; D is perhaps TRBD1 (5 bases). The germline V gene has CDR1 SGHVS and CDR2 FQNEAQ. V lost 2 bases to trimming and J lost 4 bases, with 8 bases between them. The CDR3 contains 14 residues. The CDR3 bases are TGTGCCAGCAGCTTATTTGGGGCCACCGGGGAGCTGTTTTTT. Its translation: CASSLFGATGELFF.

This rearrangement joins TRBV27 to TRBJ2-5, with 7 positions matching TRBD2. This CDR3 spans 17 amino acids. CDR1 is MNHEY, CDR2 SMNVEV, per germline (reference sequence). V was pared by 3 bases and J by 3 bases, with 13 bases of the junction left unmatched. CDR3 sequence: CASSFFPRRAGEETQYF. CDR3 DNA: TGTGCCAGCAGTTTCTTCCCGCGGCGGGCGGGAGAAGAGACCCAGTACTTC.